What follows is one T cell receptor beta chain and its context. The record originates from a study of blood T cell repertoires in COVID-19. Overall study context: COVID-19 samples collected from the United States, Italy and Spain covered acute and convalescent phases. Sources were T cells, B-cell-depleted T cells, or PBMCs; the material itself was cDNA or gDNA.

V was clipped by 3 bases and J by 0 bases, with 11 bases between them. The CDR3 sequence is 15 residues long. CDR1 is SNHLY and CDR2 is FYNNEI in the germline V gene. Original methodology: Estimation of nucleated cell counts was performed using reference gene primer amplification. The protocol was immunoSEQ multiplex PCR, while the TCRdb copy is restricted to in-frame clones and leaves out a portion. V and J calls plus clone size are reproduced from that table; the DNA served to infer D and trimming. This table has about 110,000 clones, more than 65% appearing once. Sequenced input: peripheral blood. J is TRBJ1-2 and V is TRBV2, with D possibly matching TRBD1 (5 bases). This TCR was recovered from a man aged 50 to 59 with acute or convalescent COVID-19. CDR3 coding DNA: TGTGCCAGCAGTGACGGTCCGGGGGCTAACTATGGCTACACCTTC. Residues: CASSDGPGANYGYTF.